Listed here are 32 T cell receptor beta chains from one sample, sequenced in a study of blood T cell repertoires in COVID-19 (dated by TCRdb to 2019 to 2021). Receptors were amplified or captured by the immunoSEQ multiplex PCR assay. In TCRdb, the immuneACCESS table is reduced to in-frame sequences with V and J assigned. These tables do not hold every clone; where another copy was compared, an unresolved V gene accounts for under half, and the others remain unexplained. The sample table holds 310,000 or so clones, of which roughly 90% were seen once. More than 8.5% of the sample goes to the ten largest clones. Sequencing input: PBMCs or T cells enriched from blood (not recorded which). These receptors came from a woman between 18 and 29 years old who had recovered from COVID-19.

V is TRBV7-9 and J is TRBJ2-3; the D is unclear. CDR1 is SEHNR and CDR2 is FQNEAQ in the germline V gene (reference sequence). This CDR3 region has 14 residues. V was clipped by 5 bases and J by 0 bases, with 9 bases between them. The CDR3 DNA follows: TGTGCCAGCAGCCCCACGACTAGCACAGATACGCAGTATTTT. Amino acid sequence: CASSPTTSTDTQYF.

This chain's CDR3 is CASSTQGLGVGEAFF. The CDR3 DNA is TGTGCCAGCAGTACACAGGGGCTGGGGGTCGGTGAAGCTTTCTTT. V is TRBV2 and J is TRBJ1-1, with 7 bases fitting TRBD1. Per the germline V gene, CDR1 is SNHLY and CDR2 is FYNNEI. The CDR3 is made up of 15 amino acids. J lost 7 bases, V lost 5 bases, and 13 bases had no gene match.

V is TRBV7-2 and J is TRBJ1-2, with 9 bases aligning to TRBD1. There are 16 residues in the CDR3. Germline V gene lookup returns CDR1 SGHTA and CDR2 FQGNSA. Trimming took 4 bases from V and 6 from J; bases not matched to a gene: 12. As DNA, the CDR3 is TGTGCCAGCAGCTCCAGCGGGACAGGGATTTTCAATGGCTACACCTTC. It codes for CASSSSGTGIFNGYTF.

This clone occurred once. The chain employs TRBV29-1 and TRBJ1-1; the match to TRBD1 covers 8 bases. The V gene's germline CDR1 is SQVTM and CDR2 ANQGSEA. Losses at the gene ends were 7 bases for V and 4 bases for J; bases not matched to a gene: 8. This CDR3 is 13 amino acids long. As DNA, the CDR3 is TGCAGCGCCGACAGGGGTCTGGGCACTGAAGCTTTCTTT. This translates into CSADRGLGTEAFF.

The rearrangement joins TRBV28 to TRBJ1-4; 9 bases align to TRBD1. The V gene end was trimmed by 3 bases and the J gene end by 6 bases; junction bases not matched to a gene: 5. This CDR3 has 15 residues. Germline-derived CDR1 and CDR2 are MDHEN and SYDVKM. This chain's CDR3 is CASSFTGGFYEKLFF. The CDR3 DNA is TGTGCCAGCAGTTTCACAGGGGGCTTTTATGAAAAACTGTTTTTT.

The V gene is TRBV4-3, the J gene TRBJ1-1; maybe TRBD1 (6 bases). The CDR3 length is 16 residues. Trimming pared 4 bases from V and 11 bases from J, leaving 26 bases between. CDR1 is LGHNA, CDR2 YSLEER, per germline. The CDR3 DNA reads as TGCGCCAGCAGCCCTCGGATCAGGGGACCTGTTATTATGGCTTTCTTT. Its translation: CASSPRIRGPVIMAFF.

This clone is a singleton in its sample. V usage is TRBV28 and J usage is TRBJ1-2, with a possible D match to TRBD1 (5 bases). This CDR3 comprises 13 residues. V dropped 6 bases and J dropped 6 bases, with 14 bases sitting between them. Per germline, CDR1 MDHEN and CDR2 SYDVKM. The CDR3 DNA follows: TGTGCCAGCAGCTTAAGGAGGGGAGATGGCTACACCTTC. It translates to CASSLRRGDGYTF.

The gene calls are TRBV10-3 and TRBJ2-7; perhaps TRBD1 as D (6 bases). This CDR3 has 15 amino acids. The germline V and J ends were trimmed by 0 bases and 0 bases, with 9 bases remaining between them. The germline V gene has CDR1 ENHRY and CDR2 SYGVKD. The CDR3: CAISESTGLSYEQYF. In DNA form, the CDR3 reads TGTGCCATCAGTGAGTCGACAGGCCTCTCCTACGAGCAGTACTTC.

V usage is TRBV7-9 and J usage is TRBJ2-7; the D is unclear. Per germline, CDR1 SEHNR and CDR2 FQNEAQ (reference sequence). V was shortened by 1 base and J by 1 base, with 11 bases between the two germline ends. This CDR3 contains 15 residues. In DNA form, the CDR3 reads TGTGCCAGCAGCTTAGTTATCGGCGGATCCTACGAGCAGTACTTC. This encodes CASSLVIGGSYEQYF.

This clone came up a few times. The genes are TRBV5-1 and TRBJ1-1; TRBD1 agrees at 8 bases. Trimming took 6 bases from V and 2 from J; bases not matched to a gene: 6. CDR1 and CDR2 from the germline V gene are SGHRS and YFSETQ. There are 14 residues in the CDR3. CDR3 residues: CASIPGTGNTEAFF. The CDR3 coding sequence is TGCGCCAGCATTCCCGGGACAGGAAACACTGAAGCTTTCTTT.

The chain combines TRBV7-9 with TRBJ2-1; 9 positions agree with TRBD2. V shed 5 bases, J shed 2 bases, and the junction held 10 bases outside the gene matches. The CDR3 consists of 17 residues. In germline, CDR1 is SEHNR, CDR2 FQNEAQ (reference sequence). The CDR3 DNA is TGTGCCAGCAGCCTAGGGGCTAGCGGGGTGACCTACAATGAGCAGTTCTTC. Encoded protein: CASSLGASGVTYNEQFF. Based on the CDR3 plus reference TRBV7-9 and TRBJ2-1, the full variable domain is DTGVSQNPRHKITKRGQNVTFRCDPISEHNRLYWYRQTLGQGPEFLTYFQNEAQLEKSRLLSDRFSAERPKGSFSTLEIQRTEQGDSAMYLCASSLGASGVTYNEQFFGPGTRLTVL.

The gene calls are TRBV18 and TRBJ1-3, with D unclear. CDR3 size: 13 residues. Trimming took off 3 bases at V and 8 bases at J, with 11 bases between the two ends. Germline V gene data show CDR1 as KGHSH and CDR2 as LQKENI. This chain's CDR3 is CASSPDPEDTIYF. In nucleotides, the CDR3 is TGTGCCAGCTCACCTGACCCCGAGGACACCATATATTTT.

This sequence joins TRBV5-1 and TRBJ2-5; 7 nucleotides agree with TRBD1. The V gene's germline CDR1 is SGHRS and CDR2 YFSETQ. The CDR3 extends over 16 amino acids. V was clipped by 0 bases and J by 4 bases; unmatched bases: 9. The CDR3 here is CASSLDGRQGRETQYF. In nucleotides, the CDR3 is TGCGCCAGCAGCTTGGATGGGAGACAGGGCAGAGAGACCCAGTACTTC. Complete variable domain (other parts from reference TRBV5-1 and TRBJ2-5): KAGVTQTPRYLIKTRGQQVTLSCSPISGHRSVSWYQQTPGQGLQFLFEYFSETQRNKGNFPGRFSGRQFSNSRSEMNVSTLELGDSALYLCASSLDGRQGRETQYFGPGTRLLVL.

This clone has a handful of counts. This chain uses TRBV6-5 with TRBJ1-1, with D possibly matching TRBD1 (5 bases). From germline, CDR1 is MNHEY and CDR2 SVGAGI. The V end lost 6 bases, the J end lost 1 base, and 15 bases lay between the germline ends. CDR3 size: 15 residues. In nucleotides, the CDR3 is TGTGCCAGCAGATCTACGGGACTCAGGAACACTGAAGCTTTCTTT. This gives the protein CASRSTGLRNTEAFF.

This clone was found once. CDR3 DNA sequence: TGTGCCAGCAGCCAAGAAGCGGGGGCGGGCAGGGAGCTGTTTTTT. This gives the protein CASSQEAGAGRELFF. This rearrangement joins TRBV4-2 to TRBJ2-2; TRBD2 matches 8 bases. J was trimmed by 9 bases and V by 0 bases; bases with no gene match: 6. Germline CDR1 and CDR2: LGHNA and YNFKEQ. The CDR3 is 15 amino acids.

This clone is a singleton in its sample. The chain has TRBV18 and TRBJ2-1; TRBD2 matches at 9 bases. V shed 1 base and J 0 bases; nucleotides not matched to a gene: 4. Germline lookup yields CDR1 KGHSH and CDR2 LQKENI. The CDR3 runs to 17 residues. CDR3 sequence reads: CASSPRLRGGSYNEQFF. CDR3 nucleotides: TGTGCCAGCTCACCACGATTGCGGGGGGGCTCCTACAATGAGCAGTTCTTC.

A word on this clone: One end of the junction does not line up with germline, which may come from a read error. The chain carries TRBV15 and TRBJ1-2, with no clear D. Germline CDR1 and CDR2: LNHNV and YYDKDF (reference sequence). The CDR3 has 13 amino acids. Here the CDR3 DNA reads TGTGCCACCAGCAGAGATACCGGCGAGGTTCGCGCCTTC. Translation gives CATSRDTGEVRAF.

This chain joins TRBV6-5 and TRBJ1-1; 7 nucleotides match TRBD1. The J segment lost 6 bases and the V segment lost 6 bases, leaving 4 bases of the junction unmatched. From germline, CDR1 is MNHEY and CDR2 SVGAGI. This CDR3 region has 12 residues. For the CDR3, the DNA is TGTGCCAGCAGGGACAGGTTTGCTGAAGCTTTCTTT. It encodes CASRDRFAEAFF.

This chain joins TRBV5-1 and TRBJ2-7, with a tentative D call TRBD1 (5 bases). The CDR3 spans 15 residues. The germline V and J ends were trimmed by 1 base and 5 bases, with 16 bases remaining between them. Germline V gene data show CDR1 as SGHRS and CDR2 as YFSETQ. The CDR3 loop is CASSLRLAGNNEQYF. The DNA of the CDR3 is TGCGCCAGCAGCTTGAGGTTGGCAGGGAACAACGAGCAGTACTTC.

Here the CDR3 DNA reads TGCGCCAGCAGCTTTAAAATACAGGGGGGCTACACCTTC. It specifies CASSFKIQGGYTF. The chain carries TRBV5-1 and TRBJ1-2, with 7 bases identical to TRBD1. V was clipped by 2 bases and J by 8 bases; unmatched bases: 6. CDR3 length: 13 amino acids. The V gene's germline CDR1 is SGHRS and CDR2 YFSETQ.

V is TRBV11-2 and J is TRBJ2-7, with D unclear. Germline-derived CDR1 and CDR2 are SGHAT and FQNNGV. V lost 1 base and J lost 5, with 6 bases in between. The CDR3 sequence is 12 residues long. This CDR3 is CASSLAGDEQYF. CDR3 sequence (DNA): TGTGCCAGCAGCTTAGCGGGTGACGAGCAGTACTTC.

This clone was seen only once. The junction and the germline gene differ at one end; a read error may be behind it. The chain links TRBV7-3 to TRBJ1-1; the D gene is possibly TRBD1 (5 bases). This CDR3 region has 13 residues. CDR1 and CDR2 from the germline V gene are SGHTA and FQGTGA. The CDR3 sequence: CASSLTGGPSRVF. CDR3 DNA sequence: TGTGCCAGCAGCTTAACGGGGGGTCCGTCTCGGGTCTTT.

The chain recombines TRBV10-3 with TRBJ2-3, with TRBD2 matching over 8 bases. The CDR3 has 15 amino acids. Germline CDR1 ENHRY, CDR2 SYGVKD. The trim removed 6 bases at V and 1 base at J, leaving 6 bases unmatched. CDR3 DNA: TGTGCCATCAGGCAGCGGGAGTTGGGCACAGATACGCAGTATTTT. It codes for CAIRQRELGTDTQYF.

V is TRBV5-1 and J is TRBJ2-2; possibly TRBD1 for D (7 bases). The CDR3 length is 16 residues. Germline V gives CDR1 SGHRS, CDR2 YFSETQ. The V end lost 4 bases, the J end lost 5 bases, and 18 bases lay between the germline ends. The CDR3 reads CASSVQQGSGTGELFF. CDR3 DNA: TGCGCCAGCAGCGTCCAACAGGGGAGCGGGACCGGGGAGCTGTTTTTT.

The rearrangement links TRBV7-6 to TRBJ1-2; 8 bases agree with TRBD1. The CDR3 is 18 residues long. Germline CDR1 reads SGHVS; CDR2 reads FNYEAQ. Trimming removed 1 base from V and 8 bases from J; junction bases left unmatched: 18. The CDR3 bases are TGTGCCAGCAGCTTAGTGTATGGACAGGGACCACCAACTATGGGCTACACCTTC. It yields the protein CASSLVYGQGPPTMGYTF.

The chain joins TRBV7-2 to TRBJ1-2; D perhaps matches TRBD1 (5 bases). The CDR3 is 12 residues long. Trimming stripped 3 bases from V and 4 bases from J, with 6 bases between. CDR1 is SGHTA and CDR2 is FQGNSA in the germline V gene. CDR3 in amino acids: CASSFDSYGYTF. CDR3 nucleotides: TGTGCCAGCAGCTTCGACAGCTATGGCTACACCTTC.

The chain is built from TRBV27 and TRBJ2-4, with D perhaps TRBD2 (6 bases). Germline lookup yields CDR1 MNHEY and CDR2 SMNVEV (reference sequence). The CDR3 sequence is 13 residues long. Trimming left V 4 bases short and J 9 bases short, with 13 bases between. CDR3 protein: CASSSPVGGIQYF. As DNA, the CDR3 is TGTGCCAGCAGTTCCCCGGTGGGGGGCATTCAGTACTTC.

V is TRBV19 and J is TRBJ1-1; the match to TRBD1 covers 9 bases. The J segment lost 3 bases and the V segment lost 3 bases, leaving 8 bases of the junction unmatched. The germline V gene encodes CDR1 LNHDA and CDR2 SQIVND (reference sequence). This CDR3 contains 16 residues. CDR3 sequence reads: CASSMEGGQGDTEAFF. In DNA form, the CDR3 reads TGTGCCAGTAGTATGGAGGGGGGACAGGGCGACACTGAAGCTTTCTTT.

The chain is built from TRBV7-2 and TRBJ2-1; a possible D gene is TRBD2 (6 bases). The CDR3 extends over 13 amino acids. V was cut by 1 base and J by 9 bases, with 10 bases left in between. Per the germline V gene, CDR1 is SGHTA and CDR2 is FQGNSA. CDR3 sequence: CASSLGRDSEQFF. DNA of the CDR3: TGTGCCAGCAGCTTAGGCCGGGACTCTGAGCAGTTCTTC.

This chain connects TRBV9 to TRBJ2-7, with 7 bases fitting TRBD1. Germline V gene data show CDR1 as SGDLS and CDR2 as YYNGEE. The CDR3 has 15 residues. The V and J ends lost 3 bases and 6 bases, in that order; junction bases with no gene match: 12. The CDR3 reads CASSEQTGVSSEQYF. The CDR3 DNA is TGTGCCAGCAGCGAGCAAACAGGGGTTTCGAGCGAGCAGTACTTC.

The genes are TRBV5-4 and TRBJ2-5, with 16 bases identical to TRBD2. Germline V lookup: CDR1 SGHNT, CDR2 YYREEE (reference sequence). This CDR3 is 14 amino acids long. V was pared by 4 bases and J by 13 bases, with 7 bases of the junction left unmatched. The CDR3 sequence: CASSAGTSGGAGYF. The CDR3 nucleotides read TGTGCCAGCAGCGCGGGGACTAGCGGGGGGGCCGGGTACTTC.

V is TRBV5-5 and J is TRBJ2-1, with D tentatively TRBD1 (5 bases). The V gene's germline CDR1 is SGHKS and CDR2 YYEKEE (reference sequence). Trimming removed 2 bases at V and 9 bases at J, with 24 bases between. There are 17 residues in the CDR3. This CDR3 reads CASSFTADTGRMVEQFF. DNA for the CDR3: TGTGCCAGCAGCTTTACTGCGGACACAGGCCGGATGGTTGAGCAGTTCTTC.